The rows below give T cell receptor beta chains drawn from one sample of a study of Ad26.COV2.S vaccination and SARS-CoV-2 variants. Assay used: immunoSEQ multiplex PCR; TCRdb lists only in-frame clones, some missing. Among roughly 420,000 clones, 75% to 90% were seen once, and the ten largest hold around 2.6%. The sequences come from peripheral blood, collected in a trial of Ad26.COV2.S vaccine versus placebo. These receptors were taken from a person aged 18-60 years who received the Ad26.COV2.S COVID-19 vaccine or a placebo. Each CDR3 is given with its conserved first and last residue. The order of the fields is V gene, D gene, J gene, clone size, CDR3 protein, CDR3 DNA. A D gene is named only where the DNA matches it firmly. Clone size, where shown, is once, few, many, or a class for clones that have expanded.

TRBV28	.	TRBJ2-5	.	CASSLGTYQETQYF	TGTGCCAGCAGTTTGGGCACCTACCAAGAGACCCAGTACTTC
TRBV5-1	TRBD1	TRBJ2-3	once	CASSSGQGADTQYF	TGCGCCAGCAGCTCGGGACAGGGCGCAGATACGCAGTATTTT
TRBV21-1	.	TRBJ1-6	once	CASSSTGQEAISLHF	TGTGCCAGCAGCTCCACGGGGCAGGAGGCGATATCCCTCCACTTT
TRBV24-1	TRBD1	TRBJ1-2	.	CATSEPDRGQNGYTF	TGTGCCACCAGTGAGCCTGACAGGGGGCAAAATGGCTACACCTTC
TRBV10-2	.	TRBJ1-5	.	CASSNRAAQSEAQHF	TGCGCCAGCAGTAACAGGGCGGCACAAAGTGAAGCCCAGCATTTT
TRBV4-3	TRBD1	TRBJ1-4	.	CASSQPGTANEKLFF	TGCGCCAGCAGCCAACCCGGGACAGCGAATGAAAAACTGTTTTTT
TRBV5-6	.	TRBJ1-2	.	CASSLGGGRYGYTF	TGTGCCAGCAGCTTGGGTGGGGGCCGGTATGGCTACACCTTC
TRBV28	.	TRBJ1-3	.	CASSLLGNTIYF	TGTGCCAGCAGTTTATTGGGAAACACCATATATTTT
TRBV30	TRBD2	TRBJ2-3	.	CAWSVYSGPPDGTDTQYF	TGTGCCTGGAGTGTATATAGCGGGCCTCCAGATGGGACAGATACGCAGTATTTT
TRBV5-1	.	TRBJ1-1	.	CASSSGVDLDTEAFF	TGCGCCAGCAGTAGTGGGGTCGACCTTGACACTGAAGCTTTCTTT